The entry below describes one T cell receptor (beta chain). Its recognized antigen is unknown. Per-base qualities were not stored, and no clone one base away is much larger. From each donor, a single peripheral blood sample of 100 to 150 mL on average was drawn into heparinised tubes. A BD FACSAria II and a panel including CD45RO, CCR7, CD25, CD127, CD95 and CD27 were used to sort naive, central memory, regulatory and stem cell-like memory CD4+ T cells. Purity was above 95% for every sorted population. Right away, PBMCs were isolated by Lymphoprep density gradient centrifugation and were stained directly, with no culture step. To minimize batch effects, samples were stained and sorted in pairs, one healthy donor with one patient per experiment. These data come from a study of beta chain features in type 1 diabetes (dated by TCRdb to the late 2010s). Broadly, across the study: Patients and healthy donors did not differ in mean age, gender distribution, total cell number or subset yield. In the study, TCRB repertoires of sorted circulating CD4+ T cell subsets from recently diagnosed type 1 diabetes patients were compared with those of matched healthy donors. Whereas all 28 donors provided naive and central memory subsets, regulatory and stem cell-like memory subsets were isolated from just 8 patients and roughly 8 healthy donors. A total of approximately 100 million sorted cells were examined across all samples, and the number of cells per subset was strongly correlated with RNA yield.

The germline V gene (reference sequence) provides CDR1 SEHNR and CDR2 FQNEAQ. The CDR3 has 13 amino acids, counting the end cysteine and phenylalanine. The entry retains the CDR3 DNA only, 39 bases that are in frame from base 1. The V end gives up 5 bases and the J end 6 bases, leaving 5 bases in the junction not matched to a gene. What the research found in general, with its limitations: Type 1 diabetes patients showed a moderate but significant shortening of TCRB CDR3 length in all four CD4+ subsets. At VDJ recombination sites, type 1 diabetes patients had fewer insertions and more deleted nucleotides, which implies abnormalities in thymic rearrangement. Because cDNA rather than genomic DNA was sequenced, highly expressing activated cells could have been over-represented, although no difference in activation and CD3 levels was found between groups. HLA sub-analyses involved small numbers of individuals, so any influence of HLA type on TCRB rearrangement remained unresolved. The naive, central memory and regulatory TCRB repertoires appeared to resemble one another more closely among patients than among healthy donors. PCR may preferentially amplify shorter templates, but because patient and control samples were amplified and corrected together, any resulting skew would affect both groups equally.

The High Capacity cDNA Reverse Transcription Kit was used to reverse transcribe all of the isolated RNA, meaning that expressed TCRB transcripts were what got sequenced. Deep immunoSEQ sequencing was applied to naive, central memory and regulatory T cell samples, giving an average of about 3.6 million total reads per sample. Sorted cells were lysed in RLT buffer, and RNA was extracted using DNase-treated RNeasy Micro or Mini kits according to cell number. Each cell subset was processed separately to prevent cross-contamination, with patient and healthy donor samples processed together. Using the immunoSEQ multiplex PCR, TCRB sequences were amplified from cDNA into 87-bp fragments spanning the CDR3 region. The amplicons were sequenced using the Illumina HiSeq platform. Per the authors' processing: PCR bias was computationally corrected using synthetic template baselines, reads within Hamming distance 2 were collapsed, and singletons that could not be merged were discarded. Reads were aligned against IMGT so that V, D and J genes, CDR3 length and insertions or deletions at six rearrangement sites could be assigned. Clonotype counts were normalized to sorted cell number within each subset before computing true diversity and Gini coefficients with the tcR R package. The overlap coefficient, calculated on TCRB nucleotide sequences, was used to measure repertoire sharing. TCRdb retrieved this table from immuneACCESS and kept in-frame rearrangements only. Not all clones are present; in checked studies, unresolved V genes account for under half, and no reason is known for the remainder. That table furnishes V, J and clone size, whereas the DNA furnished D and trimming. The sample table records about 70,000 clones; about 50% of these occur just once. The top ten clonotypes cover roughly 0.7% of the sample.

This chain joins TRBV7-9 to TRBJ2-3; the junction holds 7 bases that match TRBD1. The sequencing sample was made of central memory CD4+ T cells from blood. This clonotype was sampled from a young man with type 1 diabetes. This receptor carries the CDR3 CASSLDRTDTQYF. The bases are TGTGCCAGCAGCCTGGACAGGACCGATACGCAGTATTTT.